Sequencing of this T cell receptor beta chain was carried out in a study of blood T cell repertoires in COVID-19. At the level of the study: The United States, Italy and Spain supplied acute and convalescent COVID-19 samples. From T cells, B-cell-depleted T cells, or PBMCs came the material, which was cDNA or gDNA.

This CDR3 spans 15 amino acids. CDR1 and CDR2 from the germline V gene are MNHEY and SMNVEV (reference sequence). Between the trimmed V and J ends, which lost 4 bases and 2 bases, there was a span of 12 bases. Original analysis: Amplification of reference gene primers provided the estimated nucleated cell counts. Sequencing used immunoSEQ multiplex PCR; TCRdb keeps in-frame clones, though not all of them. That table furnishes V, J and clone size, whereas the DNA furnished D and trimming. The sample carries around 380,000 clones, around 84% recorded once. Material: peripheral blood. The sequence derives from a human donor with acute or convalescent COVID-19. The donor label of this sample is uncertain. This chain links TRBV27 with TRBJ1-3; the D gene is possibly TRBD1 (5 bases). The CDR3 reads CASSSQAMAGNTIYF. As DNA, the CDR3 is TGTGCCAGCAGTTCACAGGCGATGGCTGGAAACACCATATATTTT.